The following is a T cell receptor beta chain sequence with its context. The antigen remains unidentified. This record belongs to a study of cytomegalovirus exposure and HLA in healthy donors. Broader study findings: The CMV antigen specificity of three CMV-associated chains was confirmed through in vitro analysis. An observed cluster of highly shared sequence variants was recorded as a likely sequencing artifact. A later analysis showed HLA-associated TCR beta chains outstripping equally common others in clonal expansion.

The PCR was carried out with 60 Vbeta primers and 13 Jbeta primers. The assay was immunoSEQ multiplex PCR, and TCRdb's table has in-frame clones only and misses some. The top ten clones hold 1% to 1.5% of a sample with some 180,000 clones, 9.5% of them seen once. The specimen sequenced was PBMCs. This receptor was obtained from a woman aged 30 to 39 in good health and CMV-seropositive.

CDR3 nucleotides: TGTGCCAGCAGTTACGAGGAGGGGGGGGCCTACGAGCAGTACTTC. It specifies CASSYEEGGAYEQYF. The chain recombines TRBV6-5 with TRBJ2-7, with D tentatively TRBD2 (7 bases). Germline V gives CDR1 MNHEY, CDR2 SVGAGI. This CDR3 comprises 15 residues. V shed 2 bases and J shed 2 bases, with 13 bases lying between them.